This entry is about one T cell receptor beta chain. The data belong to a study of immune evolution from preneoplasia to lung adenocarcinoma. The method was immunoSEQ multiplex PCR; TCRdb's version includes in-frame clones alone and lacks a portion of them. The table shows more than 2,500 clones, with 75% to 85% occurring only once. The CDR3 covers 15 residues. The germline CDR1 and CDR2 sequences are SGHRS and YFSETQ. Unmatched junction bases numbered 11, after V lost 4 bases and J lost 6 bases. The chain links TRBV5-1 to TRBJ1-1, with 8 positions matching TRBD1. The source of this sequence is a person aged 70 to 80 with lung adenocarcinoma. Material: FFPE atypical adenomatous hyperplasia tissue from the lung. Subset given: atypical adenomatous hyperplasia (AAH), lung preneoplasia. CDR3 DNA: TGCGCCAGCAGCCTCAGATCGACAGGGGCCGCTGAAGCTTTCTTT. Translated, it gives CASSLRSTGAAEAFF.